Listed here is a single T cell receptor (beta chain). What it binds is not known. Trimming pared 4 bases from V and 2 bases from J, leaving 18 bases between. Per the germline V gene, CDR1 is MNHEY and CDR2 is SMNVEV (reference sequence). There are 16 residues in the CDR3. The data were taken from a study of shared clonotypes between healthy human individuals. Findings and limits, study-wide: A limitation of the genetic and exposure-history diversity represented arose from few donors. Estimated richness values were generally larger in naive subsets than in memory subsets. Rarefaction gave evidence that sorted-subset sequencing remained incomplete despite large depth.

The assay was immunoSEQ multiplex PCR, and TCRdb's table has in-frame clones only and misses some. The table includes a few million clones, around 95% detected once. Sequencing input: naive CD4+ T cells sorted from blood. Subset meaning: CD45RA+ positively selected. This sequence joins TRBV27 and TRBJ2-7, with D tentatively TRBD1 (6 bases). This sequence was found in a man between 18 and 35 years old in good health. The DNA for the CDR3 is TGTGCCAGCAGTTCTGACAGGCTGGGGTTTGCCTACGAGCAGTACTTC. Protein product: CASSSDRLGFAYEQYF.